This T cell receptor beta chain was retrieved from a study of T cell changes during pregnancy in multiple sclerosis (dated by TCRdb to about 2019). About the investigation overall: Changes in the T cell repertoire over the course of pregnancy were examined in this study in women with multiple sclerosis.

Trimming removed 5 bases from V and 4 bases from J; the gene matches leave 5 bases unexplained. The CDR3 runs 14 amino acids, cysteine and phenylalanine included. The entry retains the CDR3 DNA only, 42 bases that are in frame from base 1. Looking up the germline V gene (reference sequence) yields CDR1 SEHNR and CDR2 FQNEAQ. Libraries came from the immunoSEQ multiplex PCR assay. The table comes from immuneACCESS by way of TCRdb, which keeps in-frame sequences with V and J called. Part of the clones is missing from these tables; in studies checked, under half for an unresolved V gene and the rest for unknown reasons. The sample table records just under 35,000 clones; more than 75% of these occur just once. Of the sample, 4% to 4.5% falls within the top ten clones. A word on this clone: Its antigen is not yet known. No quality values exist for individual bases; no much larger clone is one base distant.

Specimen: peripheral blood, collected in the second trimester of pregnancy. The clonotype originates from a female donor in good health, enrolled as a control in a pregnancy study. Recombination connected TRBV7-9 to TRBJ2-4; the junction holds 7 bases that match TRBD1. The CDR3 in this case is CASSPPTGKNIQYF. DNA sequence: TGTGCCAGCAGCCCACCGACAGGGAAAAACATTCAGTACTTC.